This T cell receptor (beta chain) was captured by sequencing in a study of T cell responses to AZD1222 COVID-19 vaccine. Here immunoSEQ multiplex PCR was the method, and the copy in TCRdb shows in-frame clones only, minus some. The sample lists some 150,000 clones, about 92% occurring once. Sequencing used peripheral blood, obtained on day 0 of AZD1222 vaccination. This TCR was recovered from an adult in good health.

The CDR3 spells CASSVSEGATEKLFF. The CDR3 region has the DNA TGTGCCAGCAGCGTCTCCGAGGGGGCGACCGAAAAACTGTTTTTT. The rearrangement links TRBV9 to TRBJ1-4; 7 bases map to TRBD1. Germline CDR1 is SGDLS and CDR2 is YYNGEE. The CDR3 loop spans 15 amino acids. V was pared by 2 bases and J by 8 bases, with 9 bases of the junction left unmatched.